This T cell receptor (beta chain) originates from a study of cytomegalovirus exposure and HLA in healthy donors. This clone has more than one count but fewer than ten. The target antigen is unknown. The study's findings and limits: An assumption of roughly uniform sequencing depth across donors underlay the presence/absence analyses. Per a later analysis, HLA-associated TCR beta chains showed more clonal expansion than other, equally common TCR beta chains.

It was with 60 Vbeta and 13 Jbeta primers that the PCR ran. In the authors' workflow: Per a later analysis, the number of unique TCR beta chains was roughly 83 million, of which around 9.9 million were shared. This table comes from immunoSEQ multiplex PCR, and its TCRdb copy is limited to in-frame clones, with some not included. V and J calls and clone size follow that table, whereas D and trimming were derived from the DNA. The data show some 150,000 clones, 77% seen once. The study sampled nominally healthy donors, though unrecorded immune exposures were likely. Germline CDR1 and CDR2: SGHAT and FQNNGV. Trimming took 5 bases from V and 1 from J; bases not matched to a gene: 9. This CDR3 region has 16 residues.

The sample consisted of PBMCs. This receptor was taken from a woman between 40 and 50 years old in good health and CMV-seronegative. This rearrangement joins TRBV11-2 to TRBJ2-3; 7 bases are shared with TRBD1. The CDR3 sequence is CASSQTPGTGTDTQYF. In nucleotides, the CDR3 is TGTGCCAGCAGCCAGACTCCCGGGACAGGCACAGATACGCAGTATTTT.